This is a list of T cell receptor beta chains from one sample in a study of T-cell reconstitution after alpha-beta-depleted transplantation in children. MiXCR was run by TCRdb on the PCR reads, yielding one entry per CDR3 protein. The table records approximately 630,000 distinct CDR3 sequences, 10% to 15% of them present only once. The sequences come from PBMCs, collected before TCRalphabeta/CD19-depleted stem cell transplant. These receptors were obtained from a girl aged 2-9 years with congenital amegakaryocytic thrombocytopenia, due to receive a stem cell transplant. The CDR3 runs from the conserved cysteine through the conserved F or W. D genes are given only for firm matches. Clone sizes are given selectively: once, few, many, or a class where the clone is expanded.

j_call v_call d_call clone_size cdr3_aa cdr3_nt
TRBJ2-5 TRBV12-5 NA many CASGFGETQYF TGTGCTAGTGGTTTCGGAGAGACCCAGTACTTC
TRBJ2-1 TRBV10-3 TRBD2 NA CAISETSGLSSYNEQFF TGTGCCATCAGTGAGACTAGCGGCCTGAGCTCCTACAATGAGCAGTTCTTC
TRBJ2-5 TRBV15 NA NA CATSRDLARPAMQTQYF TGTGCCACCAGCAGAGATCTTGCCCGCCCGGCGATGCAGACCCAGTACTTC
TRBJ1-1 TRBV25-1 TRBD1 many CASTQTGGITEAFF TGTGCCAGCACACAGACAGGGGGCATCACTGAAGCTTTCTTT
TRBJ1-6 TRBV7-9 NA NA CASSLQGPYNSPLHF TGTGCCAGCAGCTTACAGGGACCCTATAATTCACCCCTCCACTTT
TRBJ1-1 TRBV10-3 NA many CATGRTEAFF TGTGCCACCGGACGCACTGAAGCTTTCTTT
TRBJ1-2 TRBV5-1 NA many CASSLQAQNYGYTF TGCGCCAGCAGCTTACAGGCCCAGAACTATGGCTACACCTTC
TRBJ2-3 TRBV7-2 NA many CASSLEGWRDDTQYF TGTGCCAGCAGCTTAGAAGGTTGGCGGGATGATACGCAGTATTTT
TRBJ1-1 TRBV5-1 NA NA CASSLAGGEGIAEAFF TGCGCCAGCAGCTTGGCCGGGGGGGAGGGGATCGCTGAAGCTTTCTTT
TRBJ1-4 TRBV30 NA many CAWKLTANEKLFF TGTGCCTGGAAGTTAACGGCTAATGAAAAACTGTTTTTT
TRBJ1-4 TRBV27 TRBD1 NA CASSLLDRGEKLFF TGTGCCAGCAGTTTACTGGACAGGGGTGAAAAACTGTTTTTT
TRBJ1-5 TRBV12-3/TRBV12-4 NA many CASSATGKSNQPQHF TGTGCCAGCAGTGCTACAGGGAAGAGCAATCAGCCCCAGCATTTT
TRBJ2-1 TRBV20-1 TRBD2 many CSARDRVSGTRLEQFF TGCAGTGCTAGAGATCGGGTCAGCGGGACTCGTCTTGAGCAGTTCTTC
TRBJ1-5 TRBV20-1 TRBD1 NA CSAATGVHQPQHF TGCAGTGCGGCGACAGGGGTGCATCAGCCCCAGCATTTT